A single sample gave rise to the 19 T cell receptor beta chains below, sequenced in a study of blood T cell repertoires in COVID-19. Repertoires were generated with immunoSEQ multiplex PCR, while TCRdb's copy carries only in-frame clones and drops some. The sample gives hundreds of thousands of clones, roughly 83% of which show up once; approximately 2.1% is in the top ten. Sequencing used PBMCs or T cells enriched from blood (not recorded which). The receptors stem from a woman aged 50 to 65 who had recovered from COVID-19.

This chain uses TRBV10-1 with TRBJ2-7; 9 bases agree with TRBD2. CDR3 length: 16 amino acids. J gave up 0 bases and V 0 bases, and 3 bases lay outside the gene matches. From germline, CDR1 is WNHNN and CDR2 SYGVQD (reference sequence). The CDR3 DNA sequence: TGCGCCAGCAGTGAGTCGGGAGCGGGGGGCTCCTACGAGCAGTACTTC. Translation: CASSESGAGGSYEQYF.

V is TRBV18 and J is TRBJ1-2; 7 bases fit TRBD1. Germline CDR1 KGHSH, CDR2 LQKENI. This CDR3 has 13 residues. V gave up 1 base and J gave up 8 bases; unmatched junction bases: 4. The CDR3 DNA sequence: TGTGCCAGCTCACCACAGGGGGCGCGGGGCTACACCTTC. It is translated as CASSPQGARGYTF. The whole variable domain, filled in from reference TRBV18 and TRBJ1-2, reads NAGVMQNPRHLVRRRGQEARLRCSPMKGHSHVYWYRQLPEEGLKFMVYLQKENIIDESGMPKERFSAEFPKEGPSILRIQQVVRGDSAAYFCASSPQGARGYTFGSGTRLTVV.

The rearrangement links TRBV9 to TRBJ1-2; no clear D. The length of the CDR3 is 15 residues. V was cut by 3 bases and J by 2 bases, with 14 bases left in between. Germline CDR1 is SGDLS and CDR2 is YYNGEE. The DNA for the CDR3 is TGTGCCAGCAGCGCGACTCCAGGAGGAAACTATGGCTACACCTTC. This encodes CASSATPGGNYGYTF.

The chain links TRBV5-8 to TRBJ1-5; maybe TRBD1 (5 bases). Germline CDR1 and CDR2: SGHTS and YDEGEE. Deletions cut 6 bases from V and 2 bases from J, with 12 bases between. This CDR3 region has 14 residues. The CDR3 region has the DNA TGTGCCAGCAATCAGGGTTGGGGCAATCAGCCCCAGCATTTT. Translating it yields CASNQGWGNQPQHF.

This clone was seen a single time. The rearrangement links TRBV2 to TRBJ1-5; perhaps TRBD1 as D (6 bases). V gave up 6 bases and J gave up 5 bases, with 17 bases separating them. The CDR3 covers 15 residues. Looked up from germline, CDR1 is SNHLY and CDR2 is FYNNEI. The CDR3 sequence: CASSEQGIGDQPQHF. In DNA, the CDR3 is TGTGCCAGCAGCGAACAGGGTATAGGAGATCAGCCCCAGCATTTT.

CDR3: CASSRDYSKSEQYF. The CDR3 DNA follows: TGTGCCAGCAGTCGGGACTACTCCAAGTCCGAGCAGTACTTC. The gene calls are TRBV6-5 and TRBJ2-7, with 7 bases that match TRBD2. CDR1 and CDR2 (germline): MNHEY, SVGAGI. The CDR3 has 14 residues. The V gene end was trimmed by 5 bases and the J gene end by 6 bases; junction bases not matched to a gene: 10.

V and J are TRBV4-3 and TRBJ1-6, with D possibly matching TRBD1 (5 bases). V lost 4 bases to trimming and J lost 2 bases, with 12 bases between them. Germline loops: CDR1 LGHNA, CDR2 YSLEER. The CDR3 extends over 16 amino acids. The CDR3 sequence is CASSLGGGTYNSPLHF. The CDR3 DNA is TGCGCCAGCAGCCTTGGGGGGGGAACCTATAATTCACCCCTCCACTTT.

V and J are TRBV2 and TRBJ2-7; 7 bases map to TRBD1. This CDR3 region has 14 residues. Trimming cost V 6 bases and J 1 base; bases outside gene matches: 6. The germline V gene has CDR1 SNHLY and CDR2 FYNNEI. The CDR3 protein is CASRPQGRSYEQYF. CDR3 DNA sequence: TGTGCCAGCAGACCACAGGGGCGATCCTACGAGCAGTACTTC.

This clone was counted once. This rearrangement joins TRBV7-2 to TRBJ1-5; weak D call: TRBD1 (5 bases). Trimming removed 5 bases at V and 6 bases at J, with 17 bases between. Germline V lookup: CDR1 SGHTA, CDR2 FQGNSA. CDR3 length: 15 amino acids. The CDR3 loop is CASSPRQGNVQPQHF. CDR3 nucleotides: TGTGCCAGCAGCCCAAGGCAGGGTAACGTTCAGCCCCAGCATTTT.

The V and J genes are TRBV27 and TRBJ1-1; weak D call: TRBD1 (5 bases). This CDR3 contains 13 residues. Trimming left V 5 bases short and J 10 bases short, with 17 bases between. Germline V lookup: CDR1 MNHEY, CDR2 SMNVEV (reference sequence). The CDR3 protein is CASSGGSVLSAFF. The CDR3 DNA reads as TGTGCCAGCAGTGGGGGGTCGGTGTTATCAGCTTTCTTT.

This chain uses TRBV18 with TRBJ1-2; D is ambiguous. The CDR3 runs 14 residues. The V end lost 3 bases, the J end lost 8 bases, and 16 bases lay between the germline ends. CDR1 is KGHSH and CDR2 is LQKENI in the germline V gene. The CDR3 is CASSPRPLPVGYTF. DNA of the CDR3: TGTGCCAGCTCACCGCGGCCCTTACCGGTGGGCTACACCTTC.

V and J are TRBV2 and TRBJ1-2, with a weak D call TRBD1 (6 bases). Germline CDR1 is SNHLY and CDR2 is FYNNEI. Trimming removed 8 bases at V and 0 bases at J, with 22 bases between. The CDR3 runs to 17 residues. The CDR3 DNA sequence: TGTGCCAGCGGATGGACAGCCCGAAAGTTAGCTAACTATGGCTACACCTTC. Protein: CASGWTARKLANYGYTF.

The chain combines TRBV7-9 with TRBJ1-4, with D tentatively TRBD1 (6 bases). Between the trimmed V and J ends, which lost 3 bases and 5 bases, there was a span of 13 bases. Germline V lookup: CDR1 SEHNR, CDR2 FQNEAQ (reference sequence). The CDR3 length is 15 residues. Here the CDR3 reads CASSFLGQGNEKLFF. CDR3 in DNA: TGTGCCAGCAGCTTTCTAGGTCAGGGGAATGAAAAACTGTTTTTT. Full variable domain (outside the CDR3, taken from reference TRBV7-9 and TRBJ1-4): DTGVSQNPRHKITKRGQNVTFRCDPISEHNRLYWYRQTLGQGPEFLTYFQNEAQLEKSRLLSDRFSAERPKGSFSTLEIQRTEQGDSAMYLCASSFLGQGNEKLFFGSGTQLSVL.

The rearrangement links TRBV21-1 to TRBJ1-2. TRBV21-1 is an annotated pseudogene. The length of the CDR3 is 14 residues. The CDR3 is CASSNGGANYGYTF. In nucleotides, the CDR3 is TGTGCCAGCAGCAACGGAGGGGCTAACTATGGCTACACCTTC.

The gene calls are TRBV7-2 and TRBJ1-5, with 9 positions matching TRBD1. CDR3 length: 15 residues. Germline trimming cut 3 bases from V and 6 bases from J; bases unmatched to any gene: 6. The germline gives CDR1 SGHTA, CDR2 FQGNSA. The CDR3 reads CASSLGTGMVQPQHF. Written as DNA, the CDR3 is TGTGCCAGCAGCTTGGGGACAGGGATGGTTCAGCCCCAGCATTTT. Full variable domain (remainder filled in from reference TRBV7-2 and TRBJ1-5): GAGVSQSPSNKVTEKGKDVELRCDPISGHTALYWYRQSLGQGLEFLIYFQGNSAPDKSGLPSDRFSAERTGGSVSTLTIQRTQQEDSAVYLCASSLGTGMVQPQHFGDGTRLSIL.

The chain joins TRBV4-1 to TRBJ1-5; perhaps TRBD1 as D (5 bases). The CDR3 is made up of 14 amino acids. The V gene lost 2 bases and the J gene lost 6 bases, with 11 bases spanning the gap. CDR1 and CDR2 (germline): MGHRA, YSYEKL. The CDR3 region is CASSQNWGVQPQHF. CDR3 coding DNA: TGCGCCAGCAGCCAAAACTGGGGGGTTCAGCCCCAGCATTTT.

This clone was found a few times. CDR3 sequence reads: CASSLDARQGGSGANVLTF. The DNA of the CDR3 is TGTGCCAGCAGCTTAGATGCGAGACAGGGAGGTTCTGGGGCCAACGTCCTGACTTTC. This chain links TRBV11-2 with TRBJ2-6; D might be TRBD1 (7 bases). Looked up from germline, CDR1 is SGHAT and CDR2 is FQNNGV. This CDR3 is 19 amino acids long. Trimming removed 0 bases from V and 1 base from J, with 16 bases in between.

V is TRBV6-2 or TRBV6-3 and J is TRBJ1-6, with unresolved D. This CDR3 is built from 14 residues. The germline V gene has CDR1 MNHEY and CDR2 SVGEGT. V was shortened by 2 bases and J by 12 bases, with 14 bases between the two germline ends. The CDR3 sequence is CASSYPPSSVPLHF. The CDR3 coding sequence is TGTGCCAGCAGTTACCCCCCGTCCAGCGTACCCCTCCACTTT.

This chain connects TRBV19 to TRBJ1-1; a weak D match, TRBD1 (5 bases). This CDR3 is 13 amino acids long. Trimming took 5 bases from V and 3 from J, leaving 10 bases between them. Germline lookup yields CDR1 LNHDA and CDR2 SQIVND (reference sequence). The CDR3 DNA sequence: TGTGCCAGTAGTCCGGACACTTACACTGAAGCTTTCTTT. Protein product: CASSPDTYTEAFF.